The 10 T cell receptor beta chains given below trace back to one sample, sequenced in a study of radiotherapy plus CTLA-4 blockade in lung cancer. Libraries were prepared by immunoSEQ multiplex PCR; TCRdb keeps only in-frame clonotypes and omits some of them. The data show some 96,000 clones, roughly 88% seen once. Sequencing used peripheral blood, obtained from a patient treated with radiotherapy plus ipilimumab. Source of these receptors: a human donor with non-small cell lung cancer that progressed on radiotherapy plus ipilimumab.

The V call is TRBV4-1, the J call TRBJ1-5; D is ambiguous. CDR1 and CDR2 from the germline V gene are MGHRA and YSYEKL. The V end was cut by 5 bases, the J end by 3 bases, with 20 bases between. This CDR3 has 17 amino acids. DNA of the CDR3: TGCGCCAGCAGCTTCAATGGGCCCAAAGGGATCAATCAGCCCCAGCATTTT. This sequence encodes CASSFNGPKGINQPQHF.

The genes are TRBV5-1 and TRBJ2-3; TRBD2 matches 8 bases. The J segment lost 1 base and the V segment lost 4 bases, leaving 5 bases of the junction unmatched. Germline CDR1 SGHRS, CDR2 YFSETQ. The CDR3 length is 15 residues. This chain's CDR3 is CASSPGLAGTDTQYF. The CDR3 DNA reads as TGCGCCAGCAGCCCTGGACTAGCAGGCACAGATACGCAGTATTTT. The whole variable domain, filled in from reference TRBV5-1 and TRBJ2-3, reads KAGVTQTPRYLIKTRGQQVTLSCSPISGHRSVSWYQQTPGQGLQFLFEYFSETQRNKGNFPGRFSGRQFSNSRSEMNVSTLELGDSALYLCASSPGLAGTDTQYFGPGTRLTVL.

In this sample, this clone turned up once. Different DNA sequences within this sample yield the same CDR3. The rearrangement links TRBV9 to TRBJ2-6, with D tentatively TRBD2 (6 bases). V lost 0 bases and J 2 bases, leaving 12 bases between the germline ends. Germline assignment: CDR1 SGDLS and CDR2 YYNGEE. The CDR3 loop spans 17 amino acids. CDR3 loop: CASSVGGGKTGANVLTF. The CDR3 nucleotides are TGTGCCAGCAGCGTAGGTGGGGGGAAAACTGGGGCCAACGTCCTGACTTTC.

This clone was observed a few times. The chain uses TRBV10-3 and TRBJ2-7, with D perhaps matching TRBD1 (6 bases). V was cut by 10 bases and J by 5 bases, with 12 bases left in between. The CDR3 has 11 residues. Germline lookup yields CDR1 ENHRY and CDR2 SYGVKD. The CDR3 here is CATQGTHEQYF. CDR3 DNA sequence: TGTGCCACGCAGGGGACCCACGAGCAGTACTTC.

This clone has more than one count but fewer than ten. The J gene is TRBJ1-4, the V gene TRBV6-5, with D perhaps matching TRBD1 (6 bases). V was clipped by 7 bases and J by 4 bases, with 13 bases between them. CDR1 MNHEY and CDR2 SVGAGI come from the germline V gene. The CDR3 extends over 14 amino acids. CDR3 protein: CASIQGGGNEKLFF. The CDR3 DNA reads as TGTGCCAGCATCCAAGGGGGTGGTAATGAAAAACTGTTTTTT.

This clone was recorded only once. The chain recombines TRBV20-1 with TRBJ2-3, with no clear D. This CDR3 is built from 11 residues. Trimming pared 3 bases from V and 4 bases from J, leaving 5 bases between. Germline CDR1 DFQATT, CDR2 SNEGSKA (reference sequence). CDR3 loop: CSASYPDTQYF. CDR3 DNA: TGCAGTGCTAGTTACCCAGATACGCAGTATTTT.

The rearrangement joins TRBV5-1 to TRBJ1-1; 9 bases are shared with TRBD1. The ends lost 4 bases at V and 10 bases at J; junction bases unmatched: 17. The germline CDR1 and CDR2 sequences are SGHRS and YFSETQ. CDR3 length: 16 residues. CDR3 in DNA: TGCGCCAGCAGCCAAATCAACAGCGGACAGGGGAGGATAGCTTTCTTT. It is translated as CASSQINSGQGRIAFF.

The chain links TRBV15 to TRBJ2-7; TRBD2 matches at 9 bases. Germline CDR1 is LNHNV and CDR2 is YYDKDF (reference sequence). V lost 6 bases, J lost 2 bases, and 11 bases stayed unmatched. The CDR3 has 16 amino acids. The CDR3 loop is CATRGQGLAGPYEQYF. CDR3 in DNA: TGTGCCACCAGGGGTCAGGGGCTAGCGGGGCCCTACGAGCAGTACTTC. The full variable domain, with the rest looked up from reference TRBV15 and TRBJ2-7, is DAMVIQNPRYQVTQFGKPVTLSCSQTLNHNVMYWYQQKSSQAPKLLFHYYDKDFNNEADTPDNFQSRRPNTSFCFLDIRSPGLGDTAMYLCATRGQGLAGPYEQYFGPGTRLTVT.

This clone was detected once. This sequence joins TRBV19 and TRBJ1-1; a weak D match, TRBD1 (5 bases). Germline values: CDR1 LNHDA, CDR2 SQIVND (reference sequence). The CDR3 is 14 residues long. Trimming pared 4 bases from V and 6 bases from J, leaving 15 bases between. The CDR3 region is CASSTLGGQAEAFF. The CDR3 bases are TGTGCCAGTAGTACCCTCGGCGGACAAGCTGAAGCTTTCTTT.

The V gene is TRBV9, the J gene TRBJ2-2, with TRBD2 matching over 9 bases. CDR3 size: 17 residues. V gave up 1 base and J gave up 1 base; unmatched junction bases: 5. Per the germline V gene, CDR1 is SGDLS and CDR2 is YYNGEE. Here the CDR3 reads CASSVISGRLNTGELFF. The CDR3 DNA is TGTGCCAGCAGCGTAATCAGCGGGAGGTTGAACACCGGGGAGCTGTTTTTT.